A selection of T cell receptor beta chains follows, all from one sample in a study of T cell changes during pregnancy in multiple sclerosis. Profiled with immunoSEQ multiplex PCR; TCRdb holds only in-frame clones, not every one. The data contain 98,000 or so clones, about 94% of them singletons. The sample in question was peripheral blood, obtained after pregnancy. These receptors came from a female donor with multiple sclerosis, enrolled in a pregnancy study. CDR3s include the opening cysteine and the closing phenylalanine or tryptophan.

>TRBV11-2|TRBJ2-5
CASSLDTGRIQETQYF
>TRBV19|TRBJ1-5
CASMGLGNQPQHF
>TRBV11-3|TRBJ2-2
CASSFGEREITGELFF
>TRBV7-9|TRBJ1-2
CASSLGTAPLSGYTF
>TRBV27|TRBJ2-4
CASSLSDQDPIAKNIQYF
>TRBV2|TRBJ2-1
CATPRLPSYNEQFF
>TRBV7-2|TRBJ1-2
CASSPRRGLDTAYGYTF
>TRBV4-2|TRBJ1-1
CASSQEYGNTEAFF
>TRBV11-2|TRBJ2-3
CASSFPGDTQYF
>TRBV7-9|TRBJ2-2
CASSSPDQREVGELFF
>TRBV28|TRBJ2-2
CASRPGTTTTGELFF
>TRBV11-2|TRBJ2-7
CASSLAGYGWRGSYEQYF
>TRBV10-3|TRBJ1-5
CAIRGGGGNQPQHF
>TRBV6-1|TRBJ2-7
CASSAGINEQYF
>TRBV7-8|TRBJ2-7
CASSLVTSGYSYEQYF
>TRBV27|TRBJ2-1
CASSPGTYNEQFF
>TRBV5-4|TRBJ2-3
CASRGTGDTQYF
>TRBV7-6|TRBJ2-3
CASSAPSGRELDTQYF
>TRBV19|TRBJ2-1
CASSLASGRYNEQFF
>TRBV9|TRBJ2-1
CASSAPTSEYNEQFF
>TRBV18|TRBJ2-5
CASSRTPFRGSREETQYF
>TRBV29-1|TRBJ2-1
CSVETSGSNEQFF
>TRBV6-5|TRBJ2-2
CASRRLAGAGELFF
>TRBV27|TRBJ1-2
CASSLTGNYGYTF
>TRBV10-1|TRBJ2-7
CASSGGLATNEQYF
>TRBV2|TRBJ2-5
CASSDGLAGGETQYF
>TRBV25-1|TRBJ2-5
CASSEFETGEWTQYF
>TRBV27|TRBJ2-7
CASSLSGTRGEQYF
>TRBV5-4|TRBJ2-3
CASSYSGPTDTQYF
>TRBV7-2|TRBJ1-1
CASSQWTTYVGEAFF
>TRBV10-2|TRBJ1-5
CASSELKGAGNQPQHF
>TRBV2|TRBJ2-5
CASRRRGQRGETQYF
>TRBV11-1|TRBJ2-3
CASSIRTGTSSTDTQYF
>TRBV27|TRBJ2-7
CASSSTMDYEQYF
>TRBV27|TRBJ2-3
CASGGLEGDTQYF
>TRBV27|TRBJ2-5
CASSFTGTSGETQYF
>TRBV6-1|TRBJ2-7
CASREQGKSYEQYF
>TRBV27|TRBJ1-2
CASSLSMGGSYGYTF
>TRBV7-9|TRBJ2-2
CASSLDRVTGELFF
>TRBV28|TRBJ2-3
CASSFIPGRWGTSGRGADTQYF
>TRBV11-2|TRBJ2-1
CASSAPDRVHEQFF
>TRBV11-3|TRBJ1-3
CASSPGQGSSGNTIYF
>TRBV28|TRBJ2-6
CAVDRHSGANVLTF
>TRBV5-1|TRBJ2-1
CASSPLAGVGGIYNEQFF
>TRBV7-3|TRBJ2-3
CASSSRTGAHTDTQYF